The clone carrying this T cell receptor (beta chain) was recorded many times. This specimen belongs to a study of T cells in Graves' hyperthyroidism and ophthalmopathy. RNA transcripts provided the source from which TCR beta CDR3 regions were amplified. First-round RT-PCR targeting the TCR CDR3 was performed with the HTBI primer set. One entry per CDR3 protein results from TCRdb running MiXCR on the multiplex PCR reads. The sample records some 700,000 distinct CDR3 sequences, 15% to 20% being singletons. The germline CDR1 and CDR2 sequences are SGHVS and FQNEAQ. The CDR3 is 14 residues long. V dropped 1 base and J dropped 3 bases, with 10 bases sitting between them.

The chain couples TRBV7-8 to TRBJ2-7, with D perhaps matching TRBD1 (5 bases). The receptor's source is a man in his fifties with Graves' hyperthyroidism. The sequenced sample consisted of blood. CDR3 amino acids: CASSLDGRVYEQYF. CDR3 coding DNA: TGTGCCAGCAGCTTAGATGGCAGGGTCTACGAGCAGTACTTC.